This T cell receptor (beta chain) is from a study of blood T cell repertoires in COVID-19. Overall study context: Sites across the United States, Italy and Spain contributed samples from acute and convalescent COVID-19. PBMCs, B-cell-depleted T cells, or T cells provided the cDNA or gDNA that made up the material.

The germline V gene encodes CDR1 SGHAT and CDR2 FQDESV (reference sequence). The junction had 3 bases not matched to a gene; V was cut back by 6 bases and J by 8 bases. CDR3 size: 14 residues. Assay: immunoSEQ multiplex PCR; the TCRdb copy retains only in-frame clones and omits some. The sample includes some 50,000 clones, roughly 88% of them seen just once. This chain connects TRBV11-1 to TRBJ1-6, with TRBD1 matching over 11 bases. Sequenced: peripheral blood. This TCR derives from a man aged 80 or over with acute or convalescent COVID-19. The CDR3 nucleotides read TGTGCCAGCAGGGGACAGGGGGTGGATTCACCCCTCCACTTT. Translating it yields CASRGQGVDSPLHF.